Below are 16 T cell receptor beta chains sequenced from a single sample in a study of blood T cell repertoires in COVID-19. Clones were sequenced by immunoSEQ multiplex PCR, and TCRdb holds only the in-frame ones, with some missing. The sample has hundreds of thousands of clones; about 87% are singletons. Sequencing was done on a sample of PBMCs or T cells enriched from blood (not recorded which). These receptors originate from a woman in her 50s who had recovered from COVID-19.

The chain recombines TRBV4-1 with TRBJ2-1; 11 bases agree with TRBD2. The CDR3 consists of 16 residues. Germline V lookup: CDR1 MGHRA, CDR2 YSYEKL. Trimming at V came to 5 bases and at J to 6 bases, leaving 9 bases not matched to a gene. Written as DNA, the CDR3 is TGCGCCAGCAGCTATTCCGGGACTAGCGGCTTCAATGAGCAGTTCTTC. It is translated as CASSYSGTSGFNEQFF.

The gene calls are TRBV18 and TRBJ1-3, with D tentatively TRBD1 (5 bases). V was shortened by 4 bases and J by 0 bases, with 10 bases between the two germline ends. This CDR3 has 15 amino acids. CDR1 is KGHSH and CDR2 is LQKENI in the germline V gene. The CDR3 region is CASSQEGSSGNTIYF. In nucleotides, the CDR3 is TGTGCCAGCTCACAGGAGGGGAGCTCTGGAAACACCATATATTTT.

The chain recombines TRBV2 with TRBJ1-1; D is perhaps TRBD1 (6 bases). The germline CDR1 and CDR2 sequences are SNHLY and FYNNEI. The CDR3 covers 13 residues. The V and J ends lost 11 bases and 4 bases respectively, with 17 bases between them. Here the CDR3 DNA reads TGTGCCGGACATACAGGGCTGGGCACTGAAGCTTTCTTT. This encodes CAGHTGLGTEAFF.

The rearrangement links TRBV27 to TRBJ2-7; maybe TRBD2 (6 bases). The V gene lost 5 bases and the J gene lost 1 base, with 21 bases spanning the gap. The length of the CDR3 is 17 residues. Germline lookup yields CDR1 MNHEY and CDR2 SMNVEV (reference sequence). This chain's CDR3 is CASSLSGLPWESYEQYF. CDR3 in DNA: TGTGCCAGCAGTCTGTCCGGACTACCCTGGGAATCCTACGAGCAGTACTTC.

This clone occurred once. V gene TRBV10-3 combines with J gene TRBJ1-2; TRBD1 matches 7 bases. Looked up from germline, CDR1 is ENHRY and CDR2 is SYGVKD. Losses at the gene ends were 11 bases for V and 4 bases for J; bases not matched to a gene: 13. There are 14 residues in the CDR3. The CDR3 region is CAAAKDRTTYGYTF. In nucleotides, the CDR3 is TGTGCCGCCGCGAAGGACAGGACGACCTATGGCTACACCTTC.

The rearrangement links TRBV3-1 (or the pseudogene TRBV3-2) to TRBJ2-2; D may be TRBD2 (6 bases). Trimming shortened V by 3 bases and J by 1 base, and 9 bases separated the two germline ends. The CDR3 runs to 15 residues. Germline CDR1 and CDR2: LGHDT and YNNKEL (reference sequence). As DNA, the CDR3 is TGTGCCAGCAGCCACGGACTACAGAACACCGGGGAGCTGTTTTTT. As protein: CASSHGLQNTGELFF.

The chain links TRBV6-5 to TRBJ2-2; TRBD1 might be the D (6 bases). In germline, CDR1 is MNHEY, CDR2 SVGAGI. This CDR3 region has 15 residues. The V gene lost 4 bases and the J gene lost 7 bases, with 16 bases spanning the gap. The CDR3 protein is CASSSQIPGHGELFF. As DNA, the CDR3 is TGTGCCAGCAGTTCCCAAATTCCGGGACACGGGGAGCTGTTTTTT.

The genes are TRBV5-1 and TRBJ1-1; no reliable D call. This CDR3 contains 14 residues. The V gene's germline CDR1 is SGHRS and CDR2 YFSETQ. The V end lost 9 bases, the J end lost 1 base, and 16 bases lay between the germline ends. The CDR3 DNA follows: TGCGCCACCGGAGATGGTTGGTCGAACACTGAAGCTTTCTTT. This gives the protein CATGDGWSNTEAFF.

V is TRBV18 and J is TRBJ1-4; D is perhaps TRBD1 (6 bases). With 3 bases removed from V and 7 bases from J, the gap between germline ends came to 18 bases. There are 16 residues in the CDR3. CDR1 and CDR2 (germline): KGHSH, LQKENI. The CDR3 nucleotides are TGTGCCAGCTCACCCCTCGGTGGCGGGGGGCGTGAAAAACTGTTTTTT. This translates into CASSPLGGGGREKLFF.

CDR3 protein: CASRLSGEQFF. The CDR3, as DNA: TGTGCCAGCAGGCTTAGCGGAGAGCAGTTCTTC. The V and J genes are TRBV3-1 (or the pseudogene TRBV3-2) and TRBJ2-1; tentative D call: TRBD2 (6 bases). Germline V CDR1 and CDR2: LGHDT, YNNKEL (reference sequence). This CDR3 comprises 11 residues. Deletions cut 6 bases from V and 10 bases from J, with 10 bases between.

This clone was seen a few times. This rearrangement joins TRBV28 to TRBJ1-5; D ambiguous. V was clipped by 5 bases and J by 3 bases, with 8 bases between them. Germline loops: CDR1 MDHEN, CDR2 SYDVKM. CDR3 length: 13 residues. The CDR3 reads CASSRGYNQPQHF. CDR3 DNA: TGTGCCAGCAGTCGAGGGTACAATCAGCCCCAGCATTTT. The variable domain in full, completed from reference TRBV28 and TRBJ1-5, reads DVKVTQSSRYLVKRTGEKVFLECVQDMDHENMFWYRQDPGLGLRLIYFSYDVKMKEKGDIPEGYSVSREKKERFSLILESASTNQTSMYLCASSRGYNQPQHFGDGTRLSIL.

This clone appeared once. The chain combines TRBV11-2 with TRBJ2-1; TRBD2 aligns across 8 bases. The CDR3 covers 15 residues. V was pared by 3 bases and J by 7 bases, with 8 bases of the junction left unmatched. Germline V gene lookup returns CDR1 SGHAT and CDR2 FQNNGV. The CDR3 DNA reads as TGTGCCAGCAGCTTGCGGACTAGCCAGGGTAATGAGCAGTTCTTC. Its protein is CASSLRTSQGNEQFF. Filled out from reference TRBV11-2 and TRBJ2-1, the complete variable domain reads EAGVAQSPRYKIIEKRQSVAFWCNPISGHATLYWYQQILGQGPKLLIQFQNNGVVDDSQLPKDRFSAERLKGVDSTLKIQPAKLEDSAVYLCASSLRTSQGNEQFFGPGTRLTVL.

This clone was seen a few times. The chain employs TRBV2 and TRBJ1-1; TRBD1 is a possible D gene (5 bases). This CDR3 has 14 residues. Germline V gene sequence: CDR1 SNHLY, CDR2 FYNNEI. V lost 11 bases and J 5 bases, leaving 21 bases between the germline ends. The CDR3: CARSLSGAGTEAFF. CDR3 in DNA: TGTGCCCGCTCCCTATCCGGGGCGGGAACTGAAGCTTTCTTT.

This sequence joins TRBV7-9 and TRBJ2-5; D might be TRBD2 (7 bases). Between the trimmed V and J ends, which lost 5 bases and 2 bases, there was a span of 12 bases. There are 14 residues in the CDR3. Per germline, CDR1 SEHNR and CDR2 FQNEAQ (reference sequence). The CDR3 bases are TGTGCCAGCAGCGGGAGGGGGATTCAAGAGACCCAGTACTTC. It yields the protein CASSGRGIQETQYF.

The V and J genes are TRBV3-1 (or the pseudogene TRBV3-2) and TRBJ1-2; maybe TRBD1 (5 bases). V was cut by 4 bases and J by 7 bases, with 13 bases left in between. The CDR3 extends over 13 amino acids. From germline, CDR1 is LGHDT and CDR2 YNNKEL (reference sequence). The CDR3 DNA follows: TGTGCCAGCAGCCCTAGTAGGGGTTCTGGCTACACCTTC. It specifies CASSPSRGSGYTF.

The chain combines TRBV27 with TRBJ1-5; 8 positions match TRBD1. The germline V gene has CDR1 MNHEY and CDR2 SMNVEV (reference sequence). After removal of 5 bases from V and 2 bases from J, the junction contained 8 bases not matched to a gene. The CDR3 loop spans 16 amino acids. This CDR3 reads CASSGQGPRGNQPQHF. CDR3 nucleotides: TGTGCCAGCAGTGGACAGGGACCTAGGGGCAATCAGCCCCAGCATTTT.